The 21 T cell receptor beta chains in this list originate from one sample, sequenced in a study of blood T cell repertoires in COVID-19. Measured with immunoSEQ multiplex PCR; TCRdb has only the in-frame clones, and not every one. Among fewer than 110,000 clones listed, roughly 87% were seen once. Sequencing input: peripheral blood. The receptors were sampled from a human donor in a cohort sampled during active COVID-19.

V gene TRBV7-6 combines with J gene TRBJ2-7; the match to TRBD1 covers 8 bases. CDR3 size: 16 residues. CDR1 is SGHVS, CDR2 FNYEAQ, per germline. The V and J ends lost 5 bases and 3 bases, in that order; junction bases with no gene match: 12. Written as DNA, the CDR3 is TGTGCCAGCAGCCCCAAACCCAGGACAGGGTTCTACGAGCAGTACTTC. Its translation is CASSPKPRTGFYEQYF. Full variable domain (outside the CDR3, taken from reference TRBV7-6 and TRBJ2-7): GAGVSQSPRYKVTKRGQDVALRCDPISGHVSLYWYRQALGQGPEFLTYFNYEAQQDKSGLPNDRFSAERPEGSISTLTIQRTEQRDSAMYRCASSPKPRTGFYEQYFGPGTRLTVT.

This clone was seen only a few times. The chain links TRBV19 to TRBJ2-2, with TRBD2 as a possible D gene (5 bases). CDR3 length: 14 amino acids. In germline, CDR1 is LNHDA, CDR2 SQIVND (reference sequence). V lost 5 bases, J lost 4 bases, and 11 bases lay in between. CDR3 residues: CASSLWTGTGELFF. The DNA of the CDR3 is TGTGCCAGTAGTCTATGGACTGGCACCGGGGAGCTGTTTTTT.

This clone was observed once. The V gene is TRBV4-2, the J gene TRBJ2-7, with D unclear. Trimming left V 1 base short and J 0 bases short, with 7 bases between. This CDR3 has 14 amino acids. Per germline, CDR1 LGHNA and CDR2 YNFKEQ. The CDR3 DNA is TGTGCCAGCAGCCAAGGCGGTAGCTCCTACGAGCAGTACTTC. Translating gives CASSQGGSSYEQYF.

J is TRBJ2-7 and V is TRBV11-2; maybe TRBD1 (6 bases). The V end lost 5 bases, the J end lost 3 bases, and 20 bases lay between the germline ends. CDR1 is SGHAT, CDR2 FQNNGV, per germline. This CDR3 has 16 amino acids. CDR3 sequence (DNA): TGTGCCAGCAGCACCTATGGGGGCCGAGAGATCTACGAGCAGTACTTC. This gives the protein CASSTYGGREIYEQYF. Full variable domain (outside the CDR3, taken from reference TRBV11-2 and TRBJ2-7): EAGVAQSPRYKIIEKRQSVAFWCNPISGHATLYWYQQILGQGPKLLIQFQNNGVVDDSQLPKDRFSAERLKGVDSTLKIQPAKLEDSAVYLCASSTYGGREIYEQYFGPGTRLTVT.

This clone came up a few times. The V call is TRBV10-3, the J call TRBJ2-1, with D perhaps matching TRBD1 (5 bases). Trimming stripped 3 bases from V and 3 bases from J, with 6 bases between. Germline CDR1 is ENHRY and CDR2 is SYGVKD. The CDR3 loop spans 13 amino acids. The CDR3 nucleotides read TGTGCCATCAGTGAAACAGGCTACAATGAGCAGTTCTTC. Amino acid sequence: CAISETGYNEQFF.

This chain connects TRBV28 to TRBJ2-1; 8 nucleotides match TRBD2. The CDR3 has 16 amino acids. Germline CDR1 MDHEN, CDR2 SYDVKM. V lost 6 bases to trimming and J lost 6 bases; unmatched junction nucleotides: 13. CDR3 region: CASRLHSTGGVNEQFF. DNA for the CDR3: TGTGCCAGCAGACTACACTCCACGGGAGGGGTCAATGAGCAGTTCTTC.

This chain connects TRBV6-1 to TRBJ1-4, with 7 bases fitting TRBD1. CDR1 and CDR2 from the germline V gene are MNHNS and SASEGT. The CDR3 is made up of 16 amino acids. V shed 3 bases, J shed 8 bases, and the junction held 12 bases outside the gene matches. CDR3 nucleotides: TGTGCCAGCAGTGACGACCCAGGGACAGTCAGCGAAAAACTGTTTTTT. It encodes CASSDDPGTVSEKLFF.

The J gene is TRBJ2-7, the V gene TRBV28, with 8 nucleotides matching TRBD1. The CDR3 is 15 amino acids. Germline V gives CDR1 MDHEN, CDR2 SYDVKM. J gave up 2 bases and V 6 bases, and 9 bases lay outside the gene matches. The CDR3 is CASSPTTGAAYEQYF. The CDR3 DNA reads as TGTGCCAGCAGCCCAACGACAGGGGCAGCCTACGAGCAGTACTTC. The variable domain in full, completed from reference TRBV28 and TRBJ2-7, reads DVKVTQSSRYLVKRTGEKVFLECVQDMDHENMFWYRQDPGLGLRLIYFSYDVKMKEKGDIPEGYSVSREKKERFSLILESASTNQTSMYLCASSPTTGAAYEQYFGPGTRLTVT.

The V call is TRBV7-9, the J call TRBJ2-5; 11 bases map to TRBD2. Germline lookup yields CDR1 SEHNR and CDR2 FQNEAQ (reference sequence). V shed 0 bases, J shed 6 bases, and the junction held 3 bases outside the gene matches. This CDR3 has 15 residues. The CDR3 DNA reads as TGTGCCAGCAGCTTAGCTAGCGGGAGGGCCCAGACCCAGTACTTC. This encodes CASSLASGRAQTQYF.

This chain links TRBV6-2 or TRBV6-3 with TRBJ2-3, with D perhaps TRBD2 (6 bases). V dropped 2 bases and J dropped 2 bases, with 11 bases sitting between them. The germline CDR1 and CDR2 sequences are MNHEY and SVGEGT. The CDR3 covers 15 residues. The CDR3 nucleotides read TGTGCCAGCAGTTACCGGGACTCTAACACAGATACGCAGTATTTT. Amino acid sequence: CASSYRDSNTDTQYF.

This rearrangement joins TRBV29-1 to TRBJ2-5; 7 nucleotides match TRBD2. The V gene end was trimmed by 6 bases and the J gene end by 3 bases; junction bases not matched to a gene: 7. The CDR3 contains 13 residues. The germline CDR1 and CDR2 sequences are SQVTM and ANQGSEA. For the CDR3, the DNA is TGCAGCGTCCAGAGGCTAGCGGAAGAGACCCAGTACTTC. Its protein product is CSVQRLAEETQYF. The variable domain in full, with the rest retrieved from reference TRBV29-1 and TRBJ2-5, is SAVISQKPSRDICQRGTSLTIQCQVDSQVTMMFWYRQQPGQSLTLIATANQGSEATYESGFVIDKFPISRPNLTFSTLTVSNMSPEDSSIYLCSVQRLAEETQYFGPGTRLLVL.

This chain links TRBV19 with TRBJ2-3, with a tentative D call TRBD2 (6 bases). There are 15 residues in the CDR3. Trimming left V 3 bases short and J 0 bases short, with 10 bases between. Germline lookup yields CDR1 LNHDA and CDR2 SQIVND (reference sequence). In nucleotides, the CDR3 is TGTGCCAGTAGTATCCCCGGGACTAGCACAGATACGCAGTATTTT. This encodes CASSIPGTSTDTQYF.

The chain uses TRBV5-1 and TRBJ2-3; D is unclear. CDR3 length: 13 amino acids. The germline CDR1 and CDR2 sequences are SGHRS and YFSETQ. V lost 0 bases and J 2 bases, leaving 4 bases between the germline ends. CDR3 nucleotides: TGCGCCAGCAGCTTGGACAACACAGATACGCAGTATTTT. As protein: CASSLDNTDTQYF.

V and J are TRBV6-5 and TRBJ1-1, with 10 bases lining up with TRBD1. Trimming took 6 bases from V and 4 from J; bases not matched to a gene: 2. The CDR3 is 13 residues long. Germline assignment: CDR1 MNHEY and CDR2 SVGAGI. CDR3 region: CASRRTGGTEAFF. For the CDR3, the DNA is TGTGCCAGCAGAAGGACAGGGGGCACTGAAGCTTTCTTT.

The chain is built from TRBV6-1 and TRBJ2-1; 10 bases map to TRBD2. The J segment lost 7 bases and the V segment lost 2 bases, leaving 11 bases of the junction unmatched. The CDR3 covers 17 residues. Germline CDR1 reads MNHNS; CDR2 reads SASEGT. CDR3 nucleotide sequence: TGTGCCAGCAGTGAATCAGGGCGAGCGGGAGGGCTGAATGAGCAGTTCTTC. It translates to CASSESGRAGGLNEQFF.

The V and J genes are TRBV28 and TRBJ1-1; 8 bases line up with TRBD1. The CDR3 totals 13 residues. Germline V gene sequence: CDR1 MDHEN, CDR2 SYDVKM. After removal of 3 bases from V and 7 bases from J, the junction contained 4 bases not matched to a gene. This CDR3 is CASSFRTGLEAFF. For the CDR3, the DNA is TGTGCCAGCAGTTTCCGGACAGGGCTTGAAGCTTTCTTT.

The chain couples TRBV6-2 or TRBV6-3 to TRBJ1-1; 7 nucleotides agree with TRBD1. J lost 0 bases, V lost 4 bases, and 8 bases had no gene match. Germline CDR1 is MNHEY and CDR2 is SVGEGT. The CDR3 sequence is 16 residues long. CDR3 DNA: TGTGCCAGCAGTTCCCCATCGGACAGGCTGAACACTGAAGCTTTCTTT. Its protein is CASSSPSDRLNTEAFF.

The V call is TRBV28, the J call TRBJ1-6; D is unresolved. There are 15 residues in the CDR3. Germline V CDR1 and CDR2: MDHEN, SYDVKM. Between the trimmed V and J ends, which lost 4 bases and 10 bases, there was a span of 17 bases. Here the CDR3 reads CASSYGLQPDSPLHF. The CDR3 DNA reads as TGTGCCAGCAGTTACGGACTCCAACCGGACTCACCCCTCCACTTT. The entire variable domain, with the rest obtained from reference TRBV28 and TRBJ1-6, is as follows: DVKVTQSSRYLVKRTGEKVFLECVQDMDHENMFWYRQDPGLGLRLIYFSYDVKMKEKGDIPEGYSVSREKKERFSLILESASTNQTSMYLCASSYGLQPDSPLHFGNGTRLTVT.

The chain carries TRBV13 and TRBJ2-5; D is possibly TRBD1 (6 bases). Trimming removed 7 bases from V and 1 base from J, with 10 bases in between. This CDR3 is 13 amino acids long. Germline values: CDR1 PRHDT, CDR2 FYEKMQ (reference sequence). The CDR3 nucleotides are TGTGCCAGCAACAGGGCGGGCCAAGAGACCCAGTACTTC. This gives the protein CASNRAGQETQYF.

This clone appeared a single time. The chain uses TRBV2 and TRBJ2-7, with a tentative D call TRBD1 (5 bases). Trimming cost V 3 bases and J 4 bases, with 13 bases left between them. CDR3 length: 14 residues. Germline loops: CDR1 SNHLY, CDR2 FYNNEI. The CDR3: CASSEARGSYEQYF. The CDR3 DNA reads as TGTGCCAGCAGTGAGGCTAGGGGCTCATACGAGCAGTACTTC.

This chain uses TRBV3-1 (or the pseudogene TRBV3-2) with TRBJ1-6; TRBD1 matches at 9 bases. The V segment lost 1 base and the J segment 7 bases; nucleotides outside the gene matches: 8. Germline V lookup: CDR1 LGHDT, CDR2 YNNKEL (reference sequence). This CDR3 has 17 amino acids. The CDR3 DNA reads TGTGCCAGCAGCCAAGGGGAGTTAGGACAGGGGAATTCACCCCTCCACTTT. Its protein is CASSQGELGQGNSPLHF.